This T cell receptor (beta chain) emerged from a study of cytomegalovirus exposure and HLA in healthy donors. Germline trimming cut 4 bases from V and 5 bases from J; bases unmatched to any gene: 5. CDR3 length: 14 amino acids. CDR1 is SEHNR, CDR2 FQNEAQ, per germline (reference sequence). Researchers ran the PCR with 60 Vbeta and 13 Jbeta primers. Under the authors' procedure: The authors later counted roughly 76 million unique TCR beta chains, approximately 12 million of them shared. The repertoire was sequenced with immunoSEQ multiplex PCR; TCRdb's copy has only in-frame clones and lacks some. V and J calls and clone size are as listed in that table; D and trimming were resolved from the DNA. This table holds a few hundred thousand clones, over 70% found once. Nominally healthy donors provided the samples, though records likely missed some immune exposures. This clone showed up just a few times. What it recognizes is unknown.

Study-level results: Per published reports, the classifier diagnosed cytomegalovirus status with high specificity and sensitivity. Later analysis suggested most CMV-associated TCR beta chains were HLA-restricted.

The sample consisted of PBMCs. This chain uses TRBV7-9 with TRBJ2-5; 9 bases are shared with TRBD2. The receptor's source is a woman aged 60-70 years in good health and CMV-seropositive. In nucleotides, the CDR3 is TGTGCCAGCAGCTATGTAGCGGGAGTGGAGACCCAGTACTTC. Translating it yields CASSYVAGVETQYF.